The clone carrying this TCR beta chain was seen a few times. Its antigen remains unknown. V shed 6 bases and J shed 16 bases, with 13 bases lying between them. This CDR3 has 10 amino acids. The sample belongs to a study of Graves' ophthalmopathy and Graves' hyperthyroidism. Study results and caveats: A 13-signature model separated ophthalmopathy from stable hyperthyroidism, reaching 85% to 90% sensitivity and less than 83% specificity cross-validated.

RNA transcripts provided the template for amplifying TCR beta CDR3 regions. First-round RT-PCR used HTBI primers; second-round multiplex PCR followed. TCRdb recomputed calls from the multiplex PCR reads with MiXCR, one row per CDR3 protein. Among about 380,000 distinct CDR3 sequences, approximately 15% were seen once, and the ten largest hold around 7%. Stable hyperthyroidism was defined by absence of ophthalmopathy within 18 months of follow-up. About 10 ml of fresh blood yielded the PBMCs by density gradient. The chain carries TRBV12-3 or TRBV12-4 and TRBJ2-4; a possible D gene is TRBD1 (5 bases). Sequencing used peripheral blood. This TCR was sampled from a woman younger than 35 with stable Graves' hyperthyroidism. DNA of the CDR3: TGTGCCAGCAGCTTCAGGGCCATTTACTTC. It is translated as CASSFRAIYF.